This T cell receptor beta chain was captured in a study of cytomegalovirus exposure and HLA in healthy donors. The PCR had 60 Vbeta and 13 Jbeta primers. TCRdb keeps only in-frame clones here, not all; method: immunoSEQ multiplex PCR. Of 100,000 to 150,000 clones listed, about 83% are singletons. Germline loops: CDR1 SNHLY, CDR2 FYNNEI. Trimming took off 1 base at V and 3 bases at J, with 10 bases between the two ends. This CDR3 comprises 14 residues. In its sample, this clone was seen a few times. Sequenced sample: PBMCs. This clonotype originated in a woman aged 40 to 50 in good health and CMV-seropositive. V is TRBV2 and J is TRBJ2-7; unclear D gene. The CDR3, as DNA: TGTGCCAGCAGTGAAGGGCAGAACCGCTACGAGCAGTACTTC. Protein: CASSEGQNRYEQYF.